This T cell receptor (beta chain) emerged from a study of technical replicates of blood from a handful of donors (TCRdb year 2017). The library was made by the immunoSEQ multiplex PCR assay. The table comes from immuneACCESS by way of TCRdb, which keeps in-frame sequences with V and J called. Part of the clones is missing from these tables; in studies checked, under half for an unresolved V gene and the rest for unknown reasons. The sample records about 100,000 clones, 96% of which are singletons. Around 0.2% of the sample comes from the top ten. Unmatched junction bases come to 11, with V trimmed by 5 bases and J by 8 bases. Per the germline V gene (reference sequence), MNHEY is the CDR1 and SMNVEV is the CDR2. Measured from the cysteine to the phenylalanine, the CDR3 is 16 residues long. The kept DNA is CDR3 alone, 48 bases in frame from the first base. A note on this clone: Which antigen it targets is not known. No per-base quality is available; no much larger clone lies one base away.

The receptor was isolated from a human donor in good health. The specimen was T cells isolated from PBMCs. The receptor chain draws on TRBV27 and TRBJ2-3; 12 middle bases align to TRBD2. The nucleotide sequence is TGTGCCAGCAGTCCTCTAGCGGGGGGGCAGTTCTCTACGCAGTATTTT. Its coded protein is CASSPLAGGQFSTQYF.